The entry that follows covers one TCR beta chain sequence. These data come from a study of blood T cell repertoires in COVID-19. Enrolment of Seattle patients took place during active infection, and they were followed longitudinally. Assay: immunoSEQ multiplex PCR; the TCRdb copy retains only in-frame clones and omits some. The sample has 450,000 or so clones, about 88% seen once. This TCR came from a middle-aged woman with COVID-19, enrolled during active disease. Sequencing used peripheral blood.

The CDR3 DNA reads as TGTGCCAGCAGCGGACAGGGGGCCGGTCAAAACATTCAGTACTTC. It translates to CASSGQGAGQNIQYF. The genes are TRBV28 and TRBJ2-4, with TRBD1 matching over 11 bases. CDR3 length equals 15 residues. From germline, CDR1 is MDHEN and CDR2 SYDVKM. J gave up 5 bases and V 6 bases, and 6 bases lay outside the gene matches.